The clone carrying this TCR beta chain has only a few counts. Antigen unknown. Deletions cut 2 bases from V and 2 bases from J, with 6 bases between. CDR1 SGHTA and CDR2 FQGNSA come from the germline V gene. CDR3 length: 13 amino acids. TCRdb reprocessed the RT-PCR reads via MiXCR and lists one record per CDR3 protein. The sample holds 280,000 or so distinct CDR3 sequences, roughly a fifth seen once. This entry belongs to a study of response to subunit inactivated influenza vaccine. Study findings and constraints: Authors suggested each seasonal influenza vaccination recruits few new T cells.

This receptor was identified in a man between 50 and 69 years old who received an inactivated influenza vaccine. The material was PBMCs from blood, obtained 21 months after vaccination. J is TRBJ1-1 and V is TRBV7-2, with D unresolved. CDR3 in amino acids: CASSLILNTEAFF. CDR3 nucleotides: TGTGCCAGCAGCTTAATTCTTAACACTGAAGCTTTCTTT.